This T cell receptor beta chain was sequenced in a study of graft-versus-host responses after intestinal transplantation listed by TCRdb under 2021. Describing the broader study: Recipients received multivisceral, liver-intestinal, or isolated intestinal transplants. A cohort of 24 intestinal transplant recipients, including one retransplant, was enrolled, and a few patients lacking pretransplant specimens were excluded. A peak of at least 4% donor T cells among recipient peripheral blood mononuclear cells was the definition used for donor T cell macrochimerism. Bulk TCR-beta CDR3 sequencing was used to track graft-versus-host and host-versus-graft alloreactive T cell clones in the graft, circulation and bone marrow after intestinal transplantation. Every recipient was given anti-thymocyte globulin induction, then maintenance tacrolimus and steroids for approximately 3 years. Rather than being sequenced by the commercial service, samples from a few later patients were sequenced in-house on an Illumina MiSeq and processed with MiXCR. To identify alloreactive clones, pre-transplant mixed lymphocyte reaction products were sequenced and compared with unstimulated pre-transplant donor and recipient T cells. Study-level results and caveats: GvH clones were found in recipient bone marrow, and some of the GvH clones appeared earlier in ileal mucosa or blood, which is consistent with an intestinal mucosal origin. The conclusions were limited by the relatively low number and heterogeneity of the intestinal transplant patients. High GvH to HvG T cell clonal ratios were observed in the allografts of patients with donor T cell macrochimerism. Early after transplant, peak levels of circulating GvH clones were associated with declines in HvG clones.

Counted from cysteine to phenylalanine, this CDR3 has 15 amino acids. The sequence is cut down to CDR3 DNA, 45 bases in frame from base 1. According to the germline V gene, CDR1 reads SGHDN and CDR2 reads FVKESK. V lost 0 bases and J lost 8 bases; the stretch between them is 16 bases long. The method behind the library was the immunoSEQ multiplex PCR assay. Adaptive Biotechnologies carried out high-throughput TCR-beta CDR3 sequencing of genomic DNA for most patients. The study's own analysis went as follows. TCR sequencing data for approximately 17 patients were retrieved from Adaptive's ImmunoSEQ software; a few other patients were processed with MiXCR and VDJtools. CDR3 nucleotide sequences shared between donor and recipient were removed because the origin of such sequences could not be assigned. To be classed as alloreactive, a clone needed at least 2-fold expansion over unstimulated cells and a minimum CFSE-low frequency of 0.002% (template counts) or 0.001% (read counts). Mappable clones were those detected in sequenced pre-transplant spleen, lymph node, or MLR CFSE-low populations of the donor or recipient. The cumulative frequency of alloreactive clones was calculated as a percentage of all sequences, weighted by copy number. TCRdb stores this immuneACCESS table with in-frame sequences only. Part of the clones is absent; in the studies checked, under half of the shortfall reflects unresolved V genes, and no reason is known for the rest. The V and J calls and clone size are taken from that table; D and trimming were inferred from the DNA. The sample contains approximately 20,000 clones, 80% to 90% of them found a single time. 5% to 6.5% of the sample is held by the ten biggest clonotypes.

About this clone: No cognate antigen has been identified for it. Base quality data are lacking; no much larger clone is found one base away.

Blood samples were collected up to 4 times in the first month after transplant and then at least monthly when available. This sequence uses TRBV14 and TRBJ1-2; tentative D gene TRBD1, with 6 bases matching. The input for sequencing was PBMCs, taken around 65 days after intestinal transplantation. This sequence was found in a human patient who received an intestinal transplant, so some T cells may come from the graft donor. The nucleotides read TGTGCCAGCAGCCAAGAAAGGGGGGGCCCATGGGGCTACACCTTC. Its amino acids are CASSQERGGPWGYTF.